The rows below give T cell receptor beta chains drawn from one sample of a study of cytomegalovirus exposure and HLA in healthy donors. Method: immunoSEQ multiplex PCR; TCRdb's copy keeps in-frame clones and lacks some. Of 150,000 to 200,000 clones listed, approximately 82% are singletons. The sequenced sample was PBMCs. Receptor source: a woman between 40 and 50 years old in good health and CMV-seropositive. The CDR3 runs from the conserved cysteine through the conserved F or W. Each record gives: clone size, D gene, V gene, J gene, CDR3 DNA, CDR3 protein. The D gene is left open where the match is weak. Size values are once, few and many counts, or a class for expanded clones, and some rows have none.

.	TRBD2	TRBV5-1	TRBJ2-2	TGCGCCAGCAGTCCCTATCTAGCGGGAGAGGGGGAGCTGTTTTTT	CASSPYLAGEGELFF
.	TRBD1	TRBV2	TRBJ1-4	TGTGCCAGCAGTACAGGGGTCCAATATGAAAAACTGTTTTTT	CASSTGVQYEKLFF
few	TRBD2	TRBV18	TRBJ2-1	TGTGCCAGCTCGCCCCGGACTAGCGGGAGTTCCTACAATGAGCAGTTCTTC	CASSPRTSGSSYNEQFF
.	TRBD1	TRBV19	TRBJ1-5	TGTGCCAGTAGTGTAACGTTGGGACAGGCCCGATCGTATCAGCCCCAGCATTTT	CASSVTLGQARSYQPQHF
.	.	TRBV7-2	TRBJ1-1	TGTGCCAGCAGCCCCCAGCGGGGCCGGAACACTGAAGCTTTCTTT	CASSPQRGRNTEAFF
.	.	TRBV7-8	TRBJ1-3	TGTGCCAGCAGCTACGGACTGAAAACTGGAAACACCATATATTTT	CASSYGLKTGNTIYF
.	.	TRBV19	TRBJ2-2	TGTGCCAGTACTAGGGGTTGGAACACCGGGGAGCTGTTTTTT	CASTRGWNTGELFF
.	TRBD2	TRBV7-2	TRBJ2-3	TGTGCCAGCACCTTTATAGCGGGGGTTTTCGCAGATACGCAGTATTTT	CASTFIAGVFADTQYF
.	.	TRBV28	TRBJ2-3	TGTGCCAGCAGCCCGCTCGACAGCGAAGTCACAGATACGCAGTATTTT	CASSPLDSEVTDTQYF
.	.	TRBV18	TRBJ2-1	TGTGCCAGCTCACCCTCTCTAAGCAATGAGCAGTTCTTC	CASSPSLSNEQFF
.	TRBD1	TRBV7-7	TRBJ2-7	TGTGCTAGCAGCTTAGGGACAGGGAGTTGCGAGCAGTACTTC	CASSLGTGSCEQYF
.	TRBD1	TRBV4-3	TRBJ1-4	TGCGCCAGCAGCCAAGGAGGGACAGCTACTAATGAAAAACTGTTTTTT	CASSQGGTATNEKLFF
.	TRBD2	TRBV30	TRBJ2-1	TGTGCCTGGACCGTAGGAGCGGGGGTTGGGCAGTTCTTC	CAWTVGAGVGQFF
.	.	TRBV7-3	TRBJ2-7	TGTGCCAGCAGCTTAGAGGCAGGGCGCTACGAGCAGTACTTC	CASSLEAGRYEQYF
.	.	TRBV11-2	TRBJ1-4	TGTGCCAGCAGCTTAGACGGGAAACTGTTTTTT	CASSLDGKLFF
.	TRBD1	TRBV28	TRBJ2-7	TGTGCCAGCAGTTCCCGACCCCGCCTGGGACAGGGCTCCTACGAGCAGTACTTC	CASSSRPRLGQGSYEQYF
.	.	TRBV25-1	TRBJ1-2	TGTGCCAGCAGTGATGAGATTAACTATGGCTACACCTTC	CASSDEINYGYTF
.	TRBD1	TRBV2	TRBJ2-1	TGTGCCAGCAGTCACTCCGGGACAGGCTACTACAATGAGCAGTTCTTC	CASSHSGTGYYNEQFF
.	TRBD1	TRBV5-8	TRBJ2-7	TGTGCCAGCAGAGCCCCTCGGGGGACAGGGCGAGCGGGACCCTACGAGCAGTACTTC	CASRAPRGTGRAGPYEQYF
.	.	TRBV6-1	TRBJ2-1	TGTGCCAGCAGTGAGTTCGGGGTTTACAATGAGCAGTTCTTC	CASSEFGVYNEQFF
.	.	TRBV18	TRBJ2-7	TGTGCCAGCTCACCGAGCCTAAACACGGTTGGAGTGAGAGGCTTCTACGAGCAGTACTTC	CASSPSLNTVGVRGFYEQYF
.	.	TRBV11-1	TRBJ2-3	TGTGCCAGCAGCCGACGAACAGGGTCCGCAGATACGCAGTATTTT	CASSRRTGSADTQYF
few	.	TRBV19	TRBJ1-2	TGTGCCAGTAAGGCAGGCTGGGGCACTAACTATGGCTACACCTTC	CASKAGWGTNYGYTF
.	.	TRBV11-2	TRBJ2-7	TGTGCCAGCAGCTTAGATAGTCCCCGATACGAGCAGTACTTC	CASSLDSPRYEQYF
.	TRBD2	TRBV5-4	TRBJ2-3	TGTGCCAGCAGCTTACGACTAGCGGGAGTAGATACGCAGTATTTT	CASSLRLAGVDTQYF
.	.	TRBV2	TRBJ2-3	TGTGCCAGCAGTGAGGGGACTCCCTACGCGGATACGCAGTATTTT	CASSEGTPYADTQYF
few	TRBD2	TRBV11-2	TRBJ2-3	TGTGCCAGCAGCTTTAACCCCAGCGGGAGGAGCGATACGCAGTATTTT	CASSFNPSGRSDTQYF
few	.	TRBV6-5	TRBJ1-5	TGTGCCAGCAGCCTCCGACAAAATCAGCCCCAGCATTTT	CASSLRQNQPQHF
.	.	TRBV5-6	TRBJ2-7	TGTGCCAGCAGCTTGCGGAGGGGGCTATACGAGCAGTACTTC	CASSLRRGLYEQYF